The clone carrying this T cell receptor beta chain was seen repeatedly, ten times or more. No antigen is known for it. Making use of molecular barcodes, quantitative 5'-RACE generated TCR beta libraries. TCRdb passed the 5' RACE reads through MiXCR, listing each CDR3 protein once. The profile shows about 130,000 distinct CDR3 sequences, approximately 14% of them singletons. This sample is part of a study of CD8 T cells in ankylosing spondylitis. Overall study results and limits: A TCR beta motif made of eight highly homologous variants seemed typical of ankylosing spondylitis blood. In ankylosing spondylitis patients, matched synovial fluid reportedly showed significant enrichment of disease-linked clones.

This clonotype was obtained from a female donor with ankylosing spondylitis or in good health (not recorded which). The sequencing input was blood, either unsorted or a sorted T cell fraction (not recorded which).

The CDR3 bases are TGCGCCAGCAGCTCCTGGACAGGGCCTCTCTACGAGCAGTACTTC. Translating gives CASSSWTGPLYEQYF. The rearrangement joins TRBV5-1 to TRBJ2-7; 8 nucleotides match TRBD1. V lost 3 bases to trimming and J lost 3 bases; unmatched junction nucleotides: 8. The CDR3 has 15 residues. From germline, CDR1 is SGHRS and CDR2 YFSETQ.